These 30 T cell receptor beta chains came from one sample sequenced in a study of shared clonotypes between healthy human individuals. Sequencing used immunoSEQ multiplex PCR; TCRdb keeps in-frame clones, though not all of them. The sample yields 2 million to 2.5 million clones, approximately 90% seen once. Sequencing input: naive CD4+ T cells from PBMCs. Subset here: CD45RA+ positively selected. The receptors here all came from a man aged 18 to 35 in good health. Some clones in this sample may be carry-over from other donors' samples.

The chain recombines TRBV5-4 with TRBJ2-3; the D is unclear. The ends were cut back, 4 bases at V and 5 bases at J, with 14 bases in the middle. The CDR3 has 14 residues. The germline V gene encodes CDR1 SGHNT and CDR2 YYREEE (reference sequence). This CDR3 is CASSPIGPGDTQYF. For the CDR3, the DNA is TGTGCCAGCAGCCCAATAGGGCCGGGAGATACGCAGTATTTT.

The chain joins TRBV10-2 to TRBJ2-5; D unclear. Gene TRBJ2-7 matches the end of the DNA better, so the J call may be wrong. This CDR3 comprises 9 residues. Germline-derived CDR1 and CDR2 are WSHSY and SAAADI. This CDR3 is CASSYEQYF. The CDR3 DNA sequence: TGCGCCAGCAGTTACGAGCAGTACTTC.

The chain couples TRBV19 to TRBJ2-1; unclear D gene. In germline, CDR1 is LNHDA, CDR2 SQIVND (reference sequence). The ends were cut back, 10 bases at V and 0 bases at J, with 7 bases in the middle. This CDR3 contains 12 residues. Here the CDR3 DNA reads TGTGCCACTCATAACTCCTACAATGAGCAGTTCTTC. Translation: CATHNSYNEQFF.

J is TRBJ1-1 and V is TRBV6-1; 12 positions agree with TRBD1. The CDR3 has 15 residues. The V and J ends lost 4 bases and 3 bases, in that order; junction bases with no gene match: 3. Germline V gene data show CDR1 as MNHNS and CDR2 as SASEGT. The DNA of the CDR3 is TGTGCCAGCAGTGGGGACAGGGGGCGGGACACTGAAGCTTTCTTT. It yields the protein CASSGDRGRDTEAFF.

This clone is a singleton in its sample. The chain links TRBV19 to TRBJ1-1; perhaps TRBD1 as D (6 bases). The germline V gene encodes CDR1 LNHDA and CDR2 SQIVND (reference sequence). The CDR3 is 13 amino acids. The V gene lost 8 bases and the J gene lost 1 base, with 11 bases spanning the gap. The CDR3 nucleotides are TGTGCCAGTGGGGACATGAAGAACACTGAAGCTTTCTTT. Protein sequence: CASGDMKNTEAFF.

The CDR3 nucleotides read TGTGCCAGCAGTTCCCCCGGGACAGCATATCGCTCCTACGAGCAGTACTTC. Encoded protein: CASSSPGTAYRSYEQYF. V gene TRBV28 combines with J gene TRBJ2-7; 7 nucleotides align to TRBD1. In germline, CDR1 is MDHEN, CDR2 SYDVKM. V shed 4 bases and J 0 bases; nucleotides not matched to a gene: 12. The CDR3 extends over 17 amino acids. The full variable domain, with the rest looked up from reference TRBV28 and TRBJ2-7, is DVKVTQSSRYLVKRTGEKVFLECVQDMDHENMFWYRQDPGLGLRLIYFSYDVKMKEKGDIPEGYSVSREKKERFSLILESASTNQTSMYLCASSSPGTAYRSYEQYFGPGTRLTVT.

The chain has TRBV9 and TRBJ2-5; D possibly corresponds to TRBD2 (5 bases). V shed 0 bases and J shed 4 bases, with 13 bases lying between them. The CDR3 extends over 15 amino acids. The V gene's germline CDR1 is SGDLS and CDR2 YYNGEE. DNA for the CDR3: TGTGCCAGCAGCGTAGGAGCGGCGACCTTAGAGACCCAGTACTTC. Residues: CASSVGAATLETQYF.

This sequence joins TRBV19 and TRBJ2-7, with TRBD1 identical over 10 bases. The V and J ends lost 5 bases and 0 bases, in that order; junction bases with no gene match: 4. Germline V CDR1 and CDR2: LNHDA, SQIVND (reference sequence). This CDR3 spans 15 amino acids. The CDR3 region is CASSPGQGHSYEQYF. The CDR3 region has the DNA TGTGCCAGTAGTCCGGGACAGGGGCACTCCTACGAGCAGTACTTC. The full variable domain, in which reference TRBV19 and TRBJ2-7 provide the parts outside the CDR3, is DGGITQSPKYLFRKEGQNVTLSCEQNLNHDAMYWYRQDPGQGLRLIYYSQIVNDFQKGDIAEGYSVSREKKESFPLTVTSAQKNPTAFYLCASSPGQGHSYEQYFGPGTRLTVT.

This sequence joins TRBV10-3 and TRBJ2-1; D is possibly TRBD2 (5 bases). With 7 bases removed from V and 8 bases from J, the gap between germline ends came to 15 bases. Germline V CDR1 and CDR2: ENHRY, SYGVKD. The CDR3 is made up of 13 amino acids. Here the CDR3 reads CAITQGGVDEQFF. In DNA form, the CDR3 reads TGTGCCATCACCCAAGGAGGTGTCGATGAGCAGTTCTTC.

The chain links TRBV19 to TRBJ1-1; 10 bases are shared with TRBD1. There are 14 residues in the CDR3. V shed 8 bases and J 4 bases; nucleotides not matched to a gene: 7. Germline-derived CDR1 and CDR2 are LNHDA and SQIVND (reference sequence). CDR3 sequence reads: CASQTGGAGTEAFF. CDR3 DNA sequence: TGTGCCAGTCAGACAGGGGGCGCCGGCACTGAAGCTTTCTTT.

A remark on this clone: This specimen includes other DNA sequences encoding the same CDR3. The V and J genes are TRBV18 and TRBJ2-7, with no clear D. The CDR3 has 12 amino acids. In germline, CDR1 is KGHSH, CDR2 LQKENI. The ends were cut back, 3 bases at V and 3 bases at J, with 6 bases in the middle. CDR3 sequence (DNA): TGTGCCAGCTCACCCGACCTCTACGAGCAGTACTTC. Amino acid sequence: CASSPDLYEQYF.

This chain connects TRBV7-2 to TRBJ2-2; TRBD2 agrees at 8 bases. Unmatched junction bases numbered 6, after V lost 2 bases and J lost 7 bases. From germline, CDR1 is SGHTA and CDR2 FQGNSA. The CDR3 contains 15 residues. The CDR3 protein is CASSLTGLGGGELFF. The DNA for the CDR3 is TGTGCCAGCAGCTTAACGGGACTAGGAGGCGGGGAGCTGTTTTTT.

The chain has TRBV18 and TRBJ2-7; TRBD1 aligns across 9 bases. The CDR3 length is 14 residues. Trimming took 5 bases from V and 5 from J; bases not matched to a gene: 7. Germline-derived CDR1 and CDR2 are KGHSH and LQKENI. CDR3 sequence (DNA): TGTGCCAGCTCAGAACAAACAGGGGGCGACGAGCAGTACTTC. It codes for CASSEQTGGDEQYF. The whole variable domain, remainder taken from reference TRBV18 and TRBJ2-7, is NAGVMQNPRHLVRRRGQEARLRCSPMKGHSHVYWYRQLPEEGLKFMVYLQKENIIDESGMPKERFSAEFPKEGPSILRIQQVVRGDSAAYFCASSEQTGGDEQYFGPGTRLTVT.

This clone was counted a single time. In the same sample, other DNA sequences code for this CDR3. J is TRBJ2-5 and V is TRBV20-1; D not certain. CDR1 and CDR2 from the germline V gene are DFQATT and SNEGSKA (reference sequence). This CDR3 is 11 amino acids long. Trimming removed 1 base from V and 4 bases from J, with 4 bases in between. CDR3 DNA sequence: TGCAGTGCTAGAGTTGGAGAGACCCAGTACTTC. Amino acids: CSARVGETQYF.

The chain joins TRBV7-2 to TRBJ2-1; the D call may be TRBD1 or TRBD2 (7 bases each). Trimming left V 6 bases short and J 2 bases short, with 17 bases between. Germline-derived CDR1 and CDR2 are SGHTA and FQGNSA. This CDR3 region has 16 residues. This CDR3 is CASRTQGREPYNEQFF. CDR3 coding DNA: TGTGCCAGCAGAACACAGGGGCGGGAGCCCTACAATGAGCAGTTCTTC.

The V call is TRBV6-6, the J call TRBJ2-2; 7 bases fit TRBD1. J gave up 3 bases and V 7 bases, and 8 bases lay outside the gene matches. Germline V gene lookup returns CDR1 MNHNY and CDR2 SVGAGI (reference sequence). CDR3 size: 15 residues. The DNA for the CDR3 is TGTGCCAGCAATTTCGGACAGGTGGACACCGGGGAGCTGTTTTTT. It translates to CASNFGQVDTGELFF.

The chain is built from TRBV2 and TRBJ2-3, with 11 positions matching TRBD2. The germline V gene has CDR1 SNHLY and CDR2 FYNNEI. CDR3 length: 15 residues. Trimming cost V 5 bases and J 8 bases; bases outside gene matches: 9. The CDR3 sequence: CASSRDSLAGGTQYF. The CDR3, as DNA: TGTGCCAGCAGTCGGGACAGCCTAGCGGGAGGTACGCAGTATTTT.

V gene TRBV28 combines with J gene TRBJ1-2, with D possibly being TRBD1 (6 bases). The V gene lost 10 bases and the J gene lost 6 bases, with 24 bases spanning the gap. Germline V gene data show CDR1 as MDHEN and CDR2 as SYDVKM. The CDR3 runs 15 residues. CDR3 bases: TGTGCCACCTATATCATGGGGGGGCAGGGAAATGGCTACACCTTC. Amino acid sequence: CATYIMGGQGNGYTF.

The gene calls are TRBV5-1 and TRBJ2-5, with D unclear. From germline, CDR1 is SGHRS and CDR2 YFSETQ. V was cut by 0 bases and J by 2 bases, with 8 bases left in between. This CDR3 is built from 14 residues. The CDR3 spells CASSLGHRQETQYF. In DNA, the CDR3 is TGCGCCAGCAGCTTGGGCCATAGACAAGAGACCCAGTACTTC.

The table lists this clone with a few counts. Within the sample, other DNA sequences also encode this same CDR3. The V and J genes are TRBV18 and TRBJ1-5; 8 bases map to TRBD1. J lost 5 bases, V lost 5 bases, and 5 bases had no gene match. This CDR3 comprises 14 residues. Germline V gene lookup returns CDR1 KGHSH and CDR2 LQKENI. The CDR3 coding sequence is TGTGCCAGCTCAGGACAGGGAAAGGATCAGCCCCAGCATTTT. Protein sequence: CASSGQGKDQPQHF.

The chain combines TRBV5-4 with TRBJ2-2; D gene uncertain. Germline V CDR1 and CDR2: SGHNT, YYREEE (reference sequence). The CDR3 has 14 residues. V was pared by 1 base and J by 5 bases, with 9 bases between. The CDR3 loop reads CASSLPQVTGELFF. The CDR3 DNA reads TGTGCCAGCAGCTTGCCCCAGGTTACCGGGGAGCTGTTTTTT. Combining the CDR3 with reference TRBV5-4 and TRBJ2-2 gives the whole variable domain ETGVTQSPTHLIKTRGQQVTLRCSSQSGHNTVSWYQQALGQGPQFIFQYYREEENGRGNFPPRFSGLQFPNYSSELNVNALELDDSALYLCASSLPQVTGELFFGEGSRLTVL.

This chain links TRBV7-2 with TRBJ2-3, with unresolved D. Germline CDR1 is SGHTA and CDR2 is FQGNSA. The V and J ends lost 2 bases and 5 bases respectively, with 5 bases between them. CDR3 size: 12 residues. The CDR3 here is CASSLTGDTQYF. CDR3 bases: TGTGCCAGCAGCTTAACGGGAGATACGCAGTATTTT. Full variable domain (outside the CDR3, taken from reference TRBV7-2 and TRBJ2-3): GAGVSQSPSNKVTEKGKDVELRCDPISGHTALYWYRQSLGQGLEFLIYFQGNSAPDKSGLPSDRFSAERTGGSVSTLTIQRTQQEDSAVYLCASSLTGDTQYFGPGTRLTVL.

This sequence joins TRBV25-1 and TRBJ2-5, with D perhaps matching TRBD1 (5 bases). V was cut by 3 bases and J by 9 bases, with 11 bases left in between. This CDR3 spans 12 amino acids. The V gene's germline CDR1 is MGHDK and CDR2 SYGVNS. The CDR3 reads CASSEGPWAQYF. The CDR3 DNA follows: TGTGCCAGCAGTGAGGGGCCTTGGGCCCAGTACTTC.

CDR3 DNA: TGTGCCAGCAGGTTGGGGTTTCGCCCAGCGCAAGAGACCCAGTACTTC. As protein: CASRLGFRPAQETQYF. This chain uses TRBV28 with TRBJ2-5; the D is unclear. Trimming shortened V by 6 bases and J by 2 bases, and 19 bases separated the two germline ends. The CDR3 spans 16 residues. Germline V gene sequence: CDR1 MDHEN, CDR2 SYDVKM.

The chain couples TRBV9 to TRBJ1-1; D perhaps matches TRBD1 (6 bases). The CDR3 has 14 residues. V lost 1 base and J 1 base, leaving 8 bases between the germline ends. Germline values: CDR1 SGDLS, CDR2 YYNGEE. The CDR3 coding sequence is TGTGCCAGCAGCGTAAAGGGGGGGAACACTGAAGCTTTCTTT. Translation: CASSVKGGNTEAFF.

This chain connects TRBV18 to TRBJ1-3; possibly TRBD1 for D (5 bases). Germline CDR1 is KGHSH and CDR2 is LQKENI. The CDR3 consists of 16 residues. V lost 5 bases to trimming and J lost 0 bases, with 14 bases between them. CDR3 protein: CASSWPEDNSGNTIYF. The CDR3 DNA reads TGTGCCAGCTCATGGCCGGAGGACAACTCTGGAAACACCATATATTTT.

V and J are TRBV11-2 and TRBJ1-5, with 9 bases lining up with TRBD1. Losses at the gene ends were 5 bases for V and 2 bases for J; bases not matched to a gene: 13. This CDR3 comprises 18 residues. Germline V gives CDR1 SGHAT, CDR2 FQNNGV. CDR3 region: CASSLGYGQGLGNQPQHF. The CDR3 DNA follows: TGTGCCAGCAGCCTTGGGTATGGACAGGGGTTGGGCAATCAGCCCCAGCATTTT.

This sequence joins TRBV7-9 and TRBJ2-3; no firm D call. The germline V gene encodes CDR1 SEHNR and CDR2 FQNEAQ (reference sequence). The CDR3 has 18 residues. V lost 0 bases and J 4 bases, leaving 20 bases between the germline ends. CDR3 DNA sequence: TGTGCCAGCAGCTTAGCGAATGCGGTAGCAATCTCGGCAGATACGCAGTATTTT. Translating it yields CASSLANAVAISADTQYF.

This clone was seen a single time. The genes are TRBV18 and TRBJ1-4; D is possibly TRBD1 (5 bases). Between the trimmed V and J ends, which lost 6 bases and 2 bases, there was a span of 10 bases. The CDR3 covers 14 residues. Looked up from germline, CDR1 is KGHSH and CDR2 is LQKENI. DNA for the CDR3: TGTGCCAGCTCCGGGACGGATACTAATGAAAAACTGTTTTTT. This encodes CASSGTDTNEKLFF.

The chain carries TRBV6-1 and TRBJ2-1, with TRBD2 identical over 7 bases. This CDR3 contains 15 residues. Trimming at V came to 5 bases and at J to 9 bases, leaving 13 bases not matched to a gene. The germline CDR1 and CDR2 sequences are MNHNS and SASEGT. CDR3 DNA sequence: TGTGCCAGCAGTCCAGGGAGGGTCCGCATGGCTGAGCAGTTCTTC. This translates into CASSPGRVRMAEQFF.